This TCR beta chain stems from a study of T cell responses to AZD1222 COVID-19 vaccine. Broader study findings: The donor group comprised mostly white British people and more females; the analysis possibly underestimated clonal diversity.

TCRdb keeps only in-frame clones here, not all; method: immunoSEQ multiplex PCR. Of approximately 190,000 clones in the sample, roughly 91% were seen once. This clone was detected once. Its target is not known. This CDR3 has 13 amino acids. Germline V lookup: CDR1 MGHRA, CDR2 YSYEKL. V dropped 3 bases and J dropped 7 bases, with 12 bases sitting between them. V gene TRBV4-1 combines with J gene TRBJ1-1, with TRBD1 as a possible D gene (5 bases). The source material was peripheral blood, sampled on day 0 of AZD1222 vaccination. This TCR was recovered from an adult in good health. The CDR3 nucleotides are TGCGCCAGCAGCCATTTGAGGGGAGGTGAAGCTTTCTTT. It codes for CASSHLRGGEAFF.